This entry features one T cell receptor beta chain sequence. The sample originates from a study of identical twins. A universal primer site came from template switching; cDNA carried unique molecular identifiers. One entry per CDR3 protein results from TCRdb running MiXCR on the 5' RACE reads. The top ten clones hold 4.3% of a sample with about 690,000 distinct CDR3 sequences, about 20% of them seen once. CDR3 length: 17 residues. Germline lookup yields CDR1 MNHNS and CDR2 SASEGT. Trimming pared 6 bases from V and 8 bases from J, leaving 26 bases between. This sample also belongs to another study, concerning T cells expressing NK-cell markers. According to that study: HCMV seropositivity characterized seven of the eight sequenced donors, and seronegativity one. The dominant NKG2C+ clonotypes represented roughly 1.0-7.5% of CD8+ T cells in five or six donors.

The sample taken for sequencing was PBMCs. The source is a woman aged 18 to 35 in good health. This sequence joins TRBV6-1 and TRBJ2-1; TRBD2 is a possible D gene (6 bases). This CDR3 is CASSPRGGVLQGYEQFF. In DNA form, the CDR3 reads TGTGCCAGCAGCCCTCGCGGCGGGGTGCTCCAGGGCTATGAGCAGTTCTTC.